This T cell receptor (beta chain) appears in the sequencing data of a study of blood T cell repertoires in COVID-19. Study-wide context: Material from acute and convalescent COVID-19 was sourced from the United States, Italy and Spain. The analysed material was cDNA or gDNA that came from T cells, B-cell-depleted T cells, or PBMCs.

V shed 2 bases, J shed 6 bases, and the junction held 8 bases outside the gene matches. The CDR3 covers 17 residues. Germline V gene sequence: CDR1 SGHVS, CDR2 FNYEAQ. As originally analysed: Reference gene primer amplification in the assay estimated nucleated cell counts. Produced via immunoSEQ multiplex PCR; TCRdb's table is partial and in-frame only. The D gene and trimming were derived from the DNA, and the V and J assignments and clone size from that table. This sample has a few hundred thousand clones; approximately 87% occur once, and the top ten carry 7.5% to 9%. The genes are TRBV7-6 and TRBJ2-2; TRBD1 agrees at 11 bases. The clonotype originates from a human donor in a cohort sampled during active COVID-19. Sequencing was performed on peripheral blood. The CDR3 sequence: CASSLLGQGARPGELFF. CDR3 bases: TGTGCCAGCAGCTTACTAGGACAGGGGGCTCGTCCCGGGGAGCTGTTTTTT.